This is a list of T cell receptor beta chains from one sample in a study of siplizumab effects on memory and regulatory T cells. Here immunoSEQ multiplex PCR was the method, and the copy in TCRdb shows in-frame clones only, minus some. Found here are more than 95,000 clones, roughly 93% of them singletons; the top ten hold approximately 0.6%. The sequenced sample consisted of Tregs sorted from blood. The receptors originated from a human donor in good health. The CDR3 runs from the conserved cysteine through the conserved F or W. The order of the fields is CDR3 protein, V gene, D gene. D genes are given only for firm matches.

CDR3 protein: CASSESPGRGNTGELFF
V gene: TRBV25-1
D gene: TRBD2

CDR3 protein: CASSLAQGTDTIYF
V gene: TRBV5-1
D gene: -

CDR3 protein: CASSLKTGGPLDEQYF
V gene: TRBV7-2
D gene: TRBD2

CDR3 protein: CASSEGLRTEAFF
V gene: TRBV6-1
D gene: -

CDR3 protein: CAITPTRAAANYGYTF
V gene: TRBV10-3
D gene: -

CDR3 protein: CASSSTEQGSEQYF
V gene: TRBV27
D gene: -

CDR3 protein: CASSLQGGDTEAFF
V gene: TRBV6-1
D gene: TRBD1

CDR3 protein: CASSLEGTVNSPLHF
V gene: TRBV7-2
D gene: TRBD1

CDR3 protein: CASSSQGRGETQYF
V gene: TRBV19
D gene: TRBD1

CDR3 protein: CASRTGLAGCHNEQFF
V gene: TRBV10-1
D gene: TRBD2

CDR3 protein: CASSMAGGYEQYF
V gene: TRBV25-1
D gene: TRBD1

CDR3 protein: CASKRTSATYYEQYF
V gene: TRBV7-2
D gene: TRBD2

CDR3 protein: CASSTHSTDTQYF
V gene: TRBV5-8
D gene: -

CDR3 protein: CAWSIGNEQFF
V gene: TRBV30
D gene: -

CDR3 protein: CASSAGFRGLLGPIYF
V gene: TRBV5-6
D gene: -

CDR3 protein: CASRIGTDYGYTF
V gene: TRBV6-1
D gene: -

CDR3 protein: CAIWTDADTQYF
V gene: TRBV10-3
D gene: -

CDR3 protein: CASSGGGGRAFF
V gene: TRBV2
D gene: -

CDR3 protein: CASSPIPPQATNTEAFF
V gene: TRBV18
D gene: -

CDR3 protein: CATSRGKGISNTEAFF
V gene: TRBV15
D gene: -

CDR3 protein: CSASMISPLHF
V gene: TRBV20-1
D gene: -

CDR3 protein: CASSYWSDTQYF
V gene: TRBV6-6
D gene: -

CDR3 protein: CASSRTSGSLNEQFF
V gene: TRBV6-4
D gene: TRBD2

CDR3 protein: CASSSTGDSGNTIYF
V gene: TRBV7-9
D gene: -

CDR3 protein: CASSPLGKQGFEAFF
V gene: TRBV18
D gene: -

CDR3 protein: CATAAAGYTEAFF
V gene: TRBV6-5
D gene: -

CDR3 protein: CASSPPGTPSAEQFF
V gene: TRBV14
D gene: -

CDR3 protein: CSVVSLSYEQYF
V gene: TRBV29-1
D gene: -

CDR3 protein: CASRATSSGNYEQYF
V gene: TRBV5-1
D gene: -

CDR3 protein: CSVDRGWTEAFF
V gene: TRBV29-1
D gene: TRBD1

CDR3 protein: CASSALGTRSEQFF
V gene: TRBV9
D gene: TRBD2

CDR3 protein: CSVARRAGTLYNEQFF
V gene: TRBV29-1
D gene: -

CDR3 protein: CASSTLAGGPGDTQYF
V gene: TRBV28
D gene: TRBD2

CDR3 protein: CASSLMGGIASYEQYF
V gene: TRBV7-2
D gene: -

CDR3 protein: CASSFWGGGEQFF
V gene: TRBV27
D gene: -